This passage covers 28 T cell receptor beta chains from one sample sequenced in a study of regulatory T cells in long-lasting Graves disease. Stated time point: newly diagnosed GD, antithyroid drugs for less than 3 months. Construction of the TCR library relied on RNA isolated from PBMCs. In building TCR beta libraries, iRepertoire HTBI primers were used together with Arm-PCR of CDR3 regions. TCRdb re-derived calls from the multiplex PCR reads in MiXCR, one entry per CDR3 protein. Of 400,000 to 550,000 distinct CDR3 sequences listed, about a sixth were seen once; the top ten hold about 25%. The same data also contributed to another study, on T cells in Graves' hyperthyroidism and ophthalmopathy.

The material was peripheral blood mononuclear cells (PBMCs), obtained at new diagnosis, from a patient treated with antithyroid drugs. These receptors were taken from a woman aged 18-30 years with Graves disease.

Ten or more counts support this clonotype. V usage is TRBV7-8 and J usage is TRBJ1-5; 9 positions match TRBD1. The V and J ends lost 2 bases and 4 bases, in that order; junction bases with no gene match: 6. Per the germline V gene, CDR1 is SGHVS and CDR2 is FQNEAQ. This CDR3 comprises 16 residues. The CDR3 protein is CASSLIGTGRNQPQHF. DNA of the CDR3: TGTGCCAGCAGCTTAATTGGGACAGGGCGTAATCAGCCCCAGCATTTT.

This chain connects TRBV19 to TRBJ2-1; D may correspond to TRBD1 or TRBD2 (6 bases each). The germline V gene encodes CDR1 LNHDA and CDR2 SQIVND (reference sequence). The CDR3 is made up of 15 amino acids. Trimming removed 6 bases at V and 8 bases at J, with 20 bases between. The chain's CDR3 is CASSPGTGGGDEQFF. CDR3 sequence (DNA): TGTGCCAGTAGCCCCGGGACTGGGGGCGGCGATGAGCAGTTCTTC.

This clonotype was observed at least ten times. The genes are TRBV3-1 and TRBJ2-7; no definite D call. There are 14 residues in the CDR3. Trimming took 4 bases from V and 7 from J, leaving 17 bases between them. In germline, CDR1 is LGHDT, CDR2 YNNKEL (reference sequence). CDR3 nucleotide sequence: TGTGCCAGCAGCCCCCCCGACTCGTTCTGGGAGCAGTACTTC. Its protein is CASSPPDSFWEQYF.

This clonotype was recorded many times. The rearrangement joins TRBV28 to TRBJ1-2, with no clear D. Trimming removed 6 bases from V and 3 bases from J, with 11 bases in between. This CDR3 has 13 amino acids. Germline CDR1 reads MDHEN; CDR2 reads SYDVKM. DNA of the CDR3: TGTGCCAGCAGCCTTCGCCCGGACTATGGCTACACCTTC. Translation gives CASSLRPDYGYTF.

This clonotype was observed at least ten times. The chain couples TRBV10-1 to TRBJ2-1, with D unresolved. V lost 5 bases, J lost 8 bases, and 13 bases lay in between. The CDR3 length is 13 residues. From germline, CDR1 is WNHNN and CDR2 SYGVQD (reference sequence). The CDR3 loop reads CASSRKSGDEQFF. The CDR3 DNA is TGCGCCAGCAGTAGGAAGTCAGGTGATGAGCAGTTCTTC.

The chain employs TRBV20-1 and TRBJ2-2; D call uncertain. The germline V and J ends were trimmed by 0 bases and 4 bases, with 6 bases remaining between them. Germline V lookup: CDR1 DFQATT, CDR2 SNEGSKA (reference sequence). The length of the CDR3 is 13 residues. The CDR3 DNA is TGCAGTGCTAGAGATTGGCGCACCGGGGAGCTGTTTTTT. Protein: CSARDWRTGELFF.

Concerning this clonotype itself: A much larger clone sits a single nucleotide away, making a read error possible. CDR3: CASTSGQPSPYEQYF. CDR3 bases: TGTGCCAGCACCTCGGGACAGCCAAGCCCCTACGAGCAGTACTTC. The chain links TRBV12-3 or TRBV12-4 to TRBJ2-7; 7 nucleotides align to TRBD1. The V gene end was trimmed by 7 bases and the J gene end by 2 bases; junction bases not matched to a gene: 11. The CDR3 loop spans 15 amino acids.

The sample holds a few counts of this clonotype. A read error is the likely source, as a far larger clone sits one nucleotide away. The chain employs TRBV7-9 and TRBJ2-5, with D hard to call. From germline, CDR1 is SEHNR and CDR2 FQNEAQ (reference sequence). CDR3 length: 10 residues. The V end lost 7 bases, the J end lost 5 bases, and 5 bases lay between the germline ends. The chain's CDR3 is CASNGETQYF. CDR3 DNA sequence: TGTGCCAGCAACGGGGAGACCCAGTACTTC. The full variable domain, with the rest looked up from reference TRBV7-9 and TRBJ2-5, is DTGVSQNPRHKITKRGQNVTFRCDPISEHNRLYWYRQTLGQGPEFLTYFQNEAQLEKSRLLSDRFSAERPKGSFSTLEIQRTEQGDSAMYLCASNGETQYFGPGTRLLVL.

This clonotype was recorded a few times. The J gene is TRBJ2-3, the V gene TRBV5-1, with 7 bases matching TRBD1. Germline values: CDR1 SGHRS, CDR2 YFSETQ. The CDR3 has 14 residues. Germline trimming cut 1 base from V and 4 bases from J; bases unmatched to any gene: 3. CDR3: CASSLRGLADTQYF. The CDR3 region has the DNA TGCGCCAGCAGCTTGAGGGGGCTTGCAGATACGCAGTATTTT.

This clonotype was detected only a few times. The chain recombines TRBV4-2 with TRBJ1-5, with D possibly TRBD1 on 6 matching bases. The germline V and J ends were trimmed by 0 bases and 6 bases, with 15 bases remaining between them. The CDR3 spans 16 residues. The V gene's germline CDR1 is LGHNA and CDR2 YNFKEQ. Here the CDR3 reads CASSQDRGARGQPQHF. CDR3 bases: TGTGCCAGCAGCCAAGATAGGGGGGCTCGAGGTCAGCCCCAGCATTTT.

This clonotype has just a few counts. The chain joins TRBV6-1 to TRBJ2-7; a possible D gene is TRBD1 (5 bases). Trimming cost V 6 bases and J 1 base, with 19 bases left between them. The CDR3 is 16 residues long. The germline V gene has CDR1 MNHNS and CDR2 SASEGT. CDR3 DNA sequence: TGTGCCAGCAGACTCTCGACAGATTCCTTATCCTACGAGCAGTACTTC. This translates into CASRLSTDSLSYEQYF.

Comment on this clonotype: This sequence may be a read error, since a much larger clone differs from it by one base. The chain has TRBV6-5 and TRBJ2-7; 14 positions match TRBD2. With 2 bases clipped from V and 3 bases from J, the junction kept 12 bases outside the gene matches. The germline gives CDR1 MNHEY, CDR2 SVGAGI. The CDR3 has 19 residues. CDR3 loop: CASSYVLGTSGSSLYEQYF. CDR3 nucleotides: TGTGCCAGCAGTTACGTACTGGGGACTAGCGGGAGTTCCCTCTACGAGCAGTACTTC.

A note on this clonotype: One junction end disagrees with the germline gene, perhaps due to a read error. This chain's CDR3 is CASTYYYEQFF. The CDR3 bases are TGCGCCAGCACTTATTACTATGAGCAGTTCTTC. J is TRBJ2-1 and V is TRBV6-5; D is unclear. The CDR3 covers 11 residues. CDR1 is MNHEY and CDR2 is SVGAGI in the germline V gene.

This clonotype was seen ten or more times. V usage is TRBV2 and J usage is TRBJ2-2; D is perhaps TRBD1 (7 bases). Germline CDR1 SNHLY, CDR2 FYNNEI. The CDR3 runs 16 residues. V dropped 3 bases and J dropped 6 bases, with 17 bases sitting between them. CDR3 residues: CASSDGGGATAGELFF. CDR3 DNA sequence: TGTGCCAGCAGTGATGGAGGGGGCGCAACGGCCGGGGAGCTGTTTTTT.

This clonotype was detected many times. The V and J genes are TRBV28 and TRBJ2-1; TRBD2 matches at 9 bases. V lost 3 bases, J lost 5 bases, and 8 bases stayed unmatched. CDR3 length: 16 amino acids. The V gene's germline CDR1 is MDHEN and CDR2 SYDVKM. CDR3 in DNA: TGTGCCAGCAGTTTGGGGGGGACTAGCAGCCACAATGAGCAGTTCTTC. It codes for CASSLGGTSSHNEQFF.

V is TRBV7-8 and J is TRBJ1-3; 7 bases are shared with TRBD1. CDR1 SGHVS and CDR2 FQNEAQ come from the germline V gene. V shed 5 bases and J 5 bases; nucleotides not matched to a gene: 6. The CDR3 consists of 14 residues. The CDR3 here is CASSPRQGRNTIYF. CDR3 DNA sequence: TGTGCCAGCAGCCCTCGACAGGGTCGAAACACCATATATTTT. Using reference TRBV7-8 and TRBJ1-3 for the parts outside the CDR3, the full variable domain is GAGVSQSPRYKVAKRGQDVALRCDPISGHVSLFWYQQALGQGPEFLTYFQNEAQLDKSGLPSDRFFAERPEGSVSTLKIQRTQQEDSAVYLCASSPRQGRNTIYFGEGSWLTVV.

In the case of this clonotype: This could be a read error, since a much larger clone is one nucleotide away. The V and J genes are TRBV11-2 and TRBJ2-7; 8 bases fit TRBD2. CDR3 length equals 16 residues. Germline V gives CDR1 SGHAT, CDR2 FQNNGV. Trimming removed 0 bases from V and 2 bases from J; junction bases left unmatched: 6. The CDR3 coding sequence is TGTGCCAGCAGCTTAGATCCGGGGGGGACAACCTACGAGCAGTACTTC. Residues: CASSLDPGGTTYEQYF.

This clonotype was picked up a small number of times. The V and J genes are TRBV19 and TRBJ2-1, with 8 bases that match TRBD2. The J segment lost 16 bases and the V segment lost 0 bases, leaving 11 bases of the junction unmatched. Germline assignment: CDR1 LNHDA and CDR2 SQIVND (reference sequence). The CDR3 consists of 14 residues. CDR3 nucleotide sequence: TGTGCCAGTAGTATAGACCCCTCGACTAGCGCCTCTTTCTTC. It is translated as CASSIDPSTSASFF.

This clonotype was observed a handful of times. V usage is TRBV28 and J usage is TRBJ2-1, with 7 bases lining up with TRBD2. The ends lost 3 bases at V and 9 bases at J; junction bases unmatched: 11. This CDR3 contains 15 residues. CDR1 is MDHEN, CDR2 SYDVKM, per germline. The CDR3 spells CASSLPGPSGIEQFF. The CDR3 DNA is TGTGCCAGCAGTTTGCCCGGGCCCAGCGGGATTGAGCAGTTCTTC.

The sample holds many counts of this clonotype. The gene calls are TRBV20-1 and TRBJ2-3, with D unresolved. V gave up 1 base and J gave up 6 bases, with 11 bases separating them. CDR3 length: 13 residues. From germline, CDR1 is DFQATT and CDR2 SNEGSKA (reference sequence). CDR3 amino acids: CSARVAAVDTQYF. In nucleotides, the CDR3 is TGCAGTGCTAGAGTGGCTGCTGTGGATACGCAGTATTTT.

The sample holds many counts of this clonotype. CDR3 DNA: TGCAGTGCTAGAGGGAGCGGGGGGACTGAAGCTTTCTTT. Amino acid sequence: CSARGSGGTEAFF. The chain recombines TRBV20-1 with TRBJ1-1; weak D call: TRBD1 (5 bases). The germline V and J ends were trimmed by 1 base and 5 bases, with 11 bases remaining between them. The CDR3 extends over 13 amino acids. Germline CDR1 reads DFQATT; CDR2 reads SNEGSKA (reference sequence).

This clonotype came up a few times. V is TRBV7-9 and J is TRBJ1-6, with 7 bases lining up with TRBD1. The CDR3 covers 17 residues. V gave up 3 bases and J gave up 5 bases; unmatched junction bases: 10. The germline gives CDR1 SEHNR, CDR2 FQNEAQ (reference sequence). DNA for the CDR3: TGTGCCAGCAGCTTTATGATCCGGGACAGTAATAATTCACCCCTCCACTTT. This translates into CASSFMIRDSNNSPLHF.

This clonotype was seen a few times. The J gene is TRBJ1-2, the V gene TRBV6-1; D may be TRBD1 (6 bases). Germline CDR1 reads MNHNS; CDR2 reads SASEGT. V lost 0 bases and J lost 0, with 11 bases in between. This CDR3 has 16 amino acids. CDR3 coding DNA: TGTGCCAGCAGTGAAGCTATGGGACACACTAACTATGGCTACACCTTC. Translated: CASSEAMGHTNYGYTF.

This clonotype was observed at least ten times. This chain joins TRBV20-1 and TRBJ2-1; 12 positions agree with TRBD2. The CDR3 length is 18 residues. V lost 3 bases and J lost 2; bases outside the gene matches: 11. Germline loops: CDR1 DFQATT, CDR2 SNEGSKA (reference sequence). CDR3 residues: CSASPVTSGRSTYNEQFF. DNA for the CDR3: TGCAGTGCTAGCCCCGTGACTAGCGGGAGATCGACCTACAATGAGCAGTTCTTC.

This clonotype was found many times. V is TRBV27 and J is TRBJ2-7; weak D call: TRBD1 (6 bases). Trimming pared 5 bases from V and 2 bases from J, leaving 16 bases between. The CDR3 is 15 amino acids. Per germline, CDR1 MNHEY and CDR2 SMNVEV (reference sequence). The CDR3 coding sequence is TGTGCCAGCAGTCCTGGACAGCCCCGGACCTACGAGCAGTACTTC. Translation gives CASSPGQPRTYEQYF.

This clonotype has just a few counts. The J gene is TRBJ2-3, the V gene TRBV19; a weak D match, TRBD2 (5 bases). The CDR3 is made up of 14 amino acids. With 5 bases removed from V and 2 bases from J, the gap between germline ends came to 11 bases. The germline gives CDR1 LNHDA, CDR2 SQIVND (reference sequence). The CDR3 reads CASSPRTFTDTQYF. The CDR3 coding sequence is TGTGCCAGTAGTCCCAGGACTTTCACAGATACGCAGTATTTT.

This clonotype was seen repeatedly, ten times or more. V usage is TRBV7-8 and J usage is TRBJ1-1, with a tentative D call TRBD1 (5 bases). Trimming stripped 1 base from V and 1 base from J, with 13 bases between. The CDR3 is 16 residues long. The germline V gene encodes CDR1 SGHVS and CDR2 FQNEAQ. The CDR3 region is CASSLGVRQGNTEAFF. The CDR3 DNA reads TGTGCCAGCAGCTTAGGAGTTAGGCAGGGGAACACTGAAGCTTTCTTT.

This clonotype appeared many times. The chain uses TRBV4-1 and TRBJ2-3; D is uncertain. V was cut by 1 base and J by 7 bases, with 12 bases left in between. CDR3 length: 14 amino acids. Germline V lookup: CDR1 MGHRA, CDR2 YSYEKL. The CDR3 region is CASSQGPGPNTQYF. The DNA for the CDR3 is TGCGCCAGCAGCCAAGGTCCCGGACCCAATACGCAGTATTTT.